A single sample gave rise to the 7 T cell receptor beta chains below, sequenced in a study of cytomegalovirus exposure and HLA in healthy donors. Primers: 60 Vbeta forward and 13 Jbeta reverse. Produced via immunoSEQ multiplex PCR; TCRdb's table is partial and in-frame only. This table has around 120,000 clones, more than 60% appearing once. Sequencing used PBMCs. Every receptor here comes from a woman aged 35 to 49 in good health and CMV-seronegative.

The CDR3 here is CASSSQTGKETQYF. Here the CDR3 DNA reads TGCGCCAGCAGCTCCCAGACAGGGAAAGAGACCCAGTACTTC. The chain links TRBV5-1 to TRBJ2-5, with 7 bases matching TRBD1. V dropped 3 bases and J dropped 3; count of bases not matched to a gene: 5. This CDR3 has 14 residues. The V gene's germline CDR1 is SGHRS and CDR2 YFSETQ.

This chain links TRBV6-4 with TRBJ2-6; D is uncertain. The CDR3 consists of 13 residues. Germline CDR1 is MRHNA and CDR2 is SNTAGT. Trimming took off 11 bases at V and 0 bases at J, with 8 bases between the two ends. The CDR3 region is CALFSSGANVLTF. The CDR3 DNA follows: TGTGCCCTATTCTCCTCTGGGGCCAACGTCCTGACTTTC.

The chain uses TRBV4-3 and TRBJ2-1, with 8 bases identical to TRBD2. In germline, CDR1 is LGHNA, CDR2 YSLEER. J was trimmed by 7 bases and V by 3 bases; bases with no gene match: 20. The CDR3 covers 19 residues. In DNA form, the CDR3 reads TGCGCCAGCAGCCAGTCACCGGGACTAGAGCCGACACGGCTAAATGAGCAGTTCTTC. Its protein is CASSQSPGLEPTRLNEQFF.

The chain is built from TRBV30 and TRBJ1-1; D remains unclear. Per the germline V gene, CDR1 is GTSNPN and CDR2 is SVGIG (reference sequence). This CDR3 region has 13 residues. The V end was cut by 4 bases, the J end by 3 bases, with 12 bases between. CDR3 protein: CAWKSGRYTEAFF. The CDR3 coding sequence is TGTGCCTGGAAGAGCGGGCGGTACACTGAAGCTTTCTTT.

This clone appeared once. The chain employs TRBV7-2 and TRBJ2-7; possibly TRBD2 for D (6 bases). Between the trimmed V and J ends, which lost 3 bases and 0 bases, there was a span of 9 bases. Per the germline V gene, CDR1 is SGHTA and CDR2 is FQGNSA. The CDR3 is 14 amino acids. The CDR3 DNA reads as TGTGCCAGCAGCTTTAGCGGTAGCTCCTACGAGCAGTACTTC. Its translation is CASSFSGSSYEQYF.

This sequence joins TRBV4-3 and TRBJ1-1; D is perhaps TRBD1 (5 bases). Per the germline V gene, CDR1 is LGHNA and CDR2 is YSLEER. This CDR3 spans 16 amino acids. Trimming left V 4 bases short and J 0 bases short, with 15 bases between. Written as DNA, the CDR3 is TGCGCCAGCAGCCGATCCCCCGGGGGAGTGAACACTGAAGCTTTCTTT. Its protein is CASSRSPGGVNTEAFF.

V is TRBV2 and J is TRBJ1-4; D possibly corresponds to TRBD1 (5 bases). CDR1 and CDR2 from the germline V gene are SNHLY and FYNNEI. This CDR3 is built from 15 residues. V was clipped by 5 bases and J by 7 bases, with 17 bases between them. CDR3 sequence: CASSLSSGITEKLFF. The CDR3 coding sequence is TGTGCCAGCAGTCTCTCGTCAGGGATTACTGAAAAACTGTTTTTT.